This T cell receptor beta chain stems from a study of blood T cell repertoires in COVID-19. Assay used: immunoSEQ multiplex PCR; TCRdb lists only in-frame clones, some missing. The sample holds some 300,000 clones, about 88% seen once. The CDR3 loop spans 17 amino acids. Trimming stripped 0 bases from V and 0 bases from J, with 13 bases between. Germline CDR1 and CDR2: SGDLS and YYNGEE. The chain is built from TRBV9 and TRBJ1-3; D gene uncertain. Sample: PBMCs or T cells enriched from blood (not recorded which). The receptor was isolated from a woman in her thirties or forties who had recovered from COVID-19. CDR3 amino acids: CASSVGAGQVSGNTIYF. The CDR3, as DNA: TGTGCCAGCAGCGTAGGGGCAGGCCAGGTCTCTGGAAACACCATATATTTT.